The sequence of this TCR beta chain was determined in a study of Graves' ophthalmopathy and Graves' hyperthyroidism. Study in general: Peripheral blood was gathered at first diagnosis, ahead of any treatment whatsoever.

Investigators amplified TCR beta CDR3 regions from RNA transcripts. A first-round RT-PCR used HTBI primers, followed by a second-round multiplex PCR. TCRdb ran MiXCR on the multiplex PCR reads and lists one entry per CDR3 protein. The sample records hundreds of thousands of distinct CDR3 sequences, less than 55% being singletons. Looked up from germline, CDR1 is KGHSH and CDR2 is LQKENI. Trimming shortened V by 0 bases and J by 5 bases, and 10 bases separated the two germline ends. The CDR3 covers 14 residues. In donors with ophthalmopathy, activity was moderate-to-severe, with CAS ≥3, NOSPECS ≥4 and duration under 3 months. PBMCs came from less than 12 ml of fresh peripheral blood. On this clonotype itself: What it binds is unknown.

Study-wide points: A majority of expanded thyroid clonotypes exceeding 0.001 frequency were likewise present in blood.

This TCR derives from an adult man with Graves' ophthalmopathy. The source material was peripheral blood. The genes are TRBV18 and TRBJ2-5, with D possibly matching TRBD1 (6 bases). CDR3 in amino acids: CASSPPSGDETQYF. CDR3 bases: TGTGCCAGCTCACCACCCTCAGGGGATGAGACCCAGTACTTC.